The source of this T cell receptor (beta chain) is a study of OX40 agonist ivuxolimab in advanced cancers. The CDR3 spans 13 residues. Trimming left V 3 bases short and J 5 bases short, with 10 bases between. CDR1 and CDR2 (germline): SGHAT, FQDESV (reference sequence). Data came from immunoSEQ multiplex PCR; TCRdb stores just in-frame clones and leaves some out. Of tens of thousands of clones listed, about 74% were seen once; the top ten hold approximately 2.6%. V usage is TRBV11-1 and J usage is TRBJ2-5; D is possibly TRBD2 (6 bases). The starting material was CD4+ or CD8+ T cells sorted from blood, obtained in a trial of the OX40 agonist ivuxolimab. The TCR sequence derives from an adult with an advanced solid tumor such as melanoma, head and neck, liver or kidney cancer. The CDR3 coding sequence is TGTGCCAGCAGCTTCCCCGGAGGGGAGACCCAGTACTTC. It specifies CASSFPGGETQYF. Together with reference TRBV11-1 and TRBJ2-5, the CDR3 gives the full variable domain: EAEVAQSPRYKITEKSQAVAFWCDPISGHATLYWYRQILGQGPELLVQFQDESVVDDSQLPKDRFSAERLKGVDSTLKIQPAELGDSAMYLCASSFPGGETQYFGPGTRLLVL.